One and the same sample provided the 8 T cell receptor beta chains below, sequenced in a study of OX40 agonist ivuxolimab in advanced cancers. The assay was immunoSEQ multiplex PCR, and TCRdb's table has in-frame clones only and misses some. This sample has some 52,000 clones, with about 93% found just once. The sample consisted of CD4+ or CD8+ T cells sorted from blood, taken in a trial of the OX40 agonist ivuxolimab. The receptors derive from an adult with an advanced solid tumor such as melanoma, head and neck, liver or kidney cancer.

The rearrangement joins TRBV13 to TRBJ2-4, with D perhaps matching TRBD2 (6 bases). Germline values: CDR1 PRHDT, CDR2 FYEKMQ (reference sequence). The CDR3 runs to 15 residues. Trimming pared 5 bases from V and 1 base from J, leaving 12 bases between. The CDR3 sequence: CASSRGSQAKNIQYF. In DNA, the CDR3 is TGTGCCAGCAGCCGGGGGAGTCAGGCCAAAAACATTCAGTACTTC.

The V call is TRBV6-5, the J call TRBJ2-1, with 7 bases aligning to TRBD2. This CDR3 is 14 amino acids long. V trimming: 2 bases; J trimming: 7 bases; junction bases outside the gene matches: 5. CDR1 and CDR2 from the germline V gene are MNHEY and SVGAGI. CDR3 loop: CASSYGGRVNEQFF. CDR3 coding DNA: TGTGCCAGCAGTTACGGCGGGAGAGTTAATGAGCAGTTCTTC.

The J gene is TRBJ2-1, the V gene TRBV10-3, with 7 bases identical to TRBD1. V shed 3 bases, J shed 2 bases, and the junction held 7 bases outside the gene matches. CDR1 and CDR2 (germline): ENHRY, SYGVKD. The CDR3 is 16 amino acids. CDR3 sequence: CAISDRTGQPYNEQFF. In DNA, the CDR3 is TGTGCCATCAGTGATCGAACGGGACAGCCCTACAATGAGCAGTTCTTC.

The rearrangement uses TRBV10-2 and TRBJ2-5, with unresolved D. This CDR3 has 13 amino acids. Trimming took off 5 bases at V and 8 bases at J, with 15 bases between the two ends. Per germline, CDR1 WSHSY and CDR2 SAAADI. The CDR3 loop is CASSLTAADTQYF. CDR3 bases: TGCGCCAGCAGTCTGACGGCTGCTGATACCCAGTACTTC.

This sequence joins TRBV28 and TRBJ1-2; D perhaps matches TRBD1 (5 bases). The germline V gene has CDR1 MDHEN and CDR2 SYDVKM. Trimming cost V 2 bases and J 7 bases, with 23 bases left between them. The CDR3 contains 17 residues. DNA of the CDR3: TGTGCCAGCAGTTTAACGGTCCTGACGGGACCCCTCCGTGGCTACACCTTC. It is translated as CASSLTVLTGPLRGYTF.

The rearrangement links TRBV5-6 to TRBJ2-1; 11 bases match TRBD2. Germline loops: CDR1 SGHDT, CDR2 YYEEEE. The length of the CDR3 is 16 residues. V lost 2 bases to trimming and J lost 5 bases; unmatched junction nucleotides: 6. The chain's CDR3 is CASSFQPGLADNEQFF. CDR3 coding DNA: TGTGCCAGCAGCTTTCAACCGGGACTAGCGGACAATGAGCAGTTCTTC.

The chain uses TRBV4-3 and TRBJ2-7; 7 bases are shared with TRBD1. Germline CDR1 and CDR2: LGHNA and YSLEER. V was pared by 1 base and J by 2 bases, with 17 bases of the junction left unmatched. This CDR3 has 19 amino acids. The CDR3 spells CASSQAFPPDRVLPYEQYF. The CDR3 coding sequence is TGCGCCAGCAGCCAAGCCTTCCCCCCTGACAGGGTACTACCCTACGAGCAGTACTTC.

This chain joins TRBV11-2 and TRBJ2-1; either TRBD1 or TRBD2 may supply D (5 bases each). Trimming shortened V by 4 bases and J by 6 bases, and 16 bases separated the two germline ends. The CDR3 has 15 amino acids. Germline V gives CDR1 SGHAT, CDR2 FQNNGV. The CDR3 nucleotides read TGTGCCAGCAGCTCCCGGACATATGGGGGCAATGAGCAGTTCTTC. The encoded protein is CASSSRTYGGNEQFF.